These 4 T cell receptor beta chains were all obtained from the same sample, sequenced in a study of OX40 agonist ivuxolimab in advanced cancers. Assay used: immunoSEQ multiplex PCR; TCRdb lists only in-frame clones, some missing. The repertoire holds about 70,000 clones, with about 81% as singletons. The specimen was CD4+ or CD8+ T cells sorted from blood, collected in a trial of the OX40 agonist ivuxolimab. All receptors come from an adult with an advanced solid tumor such as melanoma, head and neck, liver or kidney cancer.

This clone was counted between two and nine times. This chain connects TRBV6-5 to TRBJ2-7; 8 bases agree with TRBD1. The length of the CDR3 is 13 residues. The junction had 2 bases not matched to a gene; V was cut back by 5 bases and J by 2 bases. Germline CDR1 MNHEY, CDR2 SVGAGI. CDR3 nucleotides: TGTGCCAGCAGTGACAGGGGACCCTACGAGCAGTACTTC. Encoded protein: CASSDRGPYEQYF.

This chain links TRBV27 with TRBJ2-5, with D possibly matching TRBD1 (5 bases). CDR1 and CDR2 (germline): MNHEY, SMNVEV (reference sequence). The CDR3 runs to 14 residues. Trimming took off 0 bases at V and 4 bases at J, with 9 bases between the two ends. DNA for the CDR3: TGTGCCAGCAGTTTATCCCGGACAAGAGAGACCCAGTACTTC. Translating gives CASSLSRTRETQYF.

V is TRBV2 and J is TRBJ2-1; D is undetermined. Germline V gene lookup returns CDR1 SNHLY and CDR2 FYNNEI. The CDR3 consists of 14 residues. V lost 6 bases to trimming and J lost 7 bases, with 16 bases between them. CDR3 loop: CASREHDTSNEQFF. In DNA form, the CDR3 reads TGTGCCAGCAGAGAACATGACACGAGTAATGAGCAGTTCTTC.

The chain has TRBV18 and TRBJ2-5; D unclear. The length of the CDR3 is 12 residues. CDR1 is KGHSH, CDR2 LQKENI, per germline. V lost 5 bases and J lost 0, with 4 bases in between. CDR3 DNA: TGTGCCAGCTCAACGTACCAAGAGACCCAGTACTTC. Its translation is CASSTYQETQYF.